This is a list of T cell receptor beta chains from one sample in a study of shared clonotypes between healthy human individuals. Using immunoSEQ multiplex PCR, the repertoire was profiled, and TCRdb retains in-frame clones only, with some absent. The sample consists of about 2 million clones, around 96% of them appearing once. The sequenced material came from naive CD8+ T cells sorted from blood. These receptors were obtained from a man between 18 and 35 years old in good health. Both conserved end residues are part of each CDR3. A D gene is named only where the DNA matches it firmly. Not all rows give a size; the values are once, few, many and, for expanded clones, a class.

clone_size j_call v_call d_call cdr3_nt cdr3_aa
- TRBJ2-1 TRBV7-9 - TGTGCCAGCAGCTTAGCGCATGGGGGCGAGAGAGAGAGTGAGCAGTTCTTC CASSLAHGGERESEQFF
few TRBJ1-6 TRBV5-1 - TGCGCCAGCAGCTTGGAGGGCTTGAGCTCCTATAATTCACCCCTCCACTTT CASSLEGLSSYNSPLHF
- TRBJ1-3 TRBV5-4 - TGTGCCAGCAGCCCGGGGGGTACAGGAAACACCATATATTTT CASSPGGTGNTIYF
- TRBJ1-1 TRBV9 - TGTGCCAGCAGCGTAGGGGGTGGGGAGTTGGCTGAAGCTTTCTTT CASSVGGGELAEAFF
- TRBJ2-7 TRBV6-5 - TGTGCCAGCAGCTTGGGTGCGACAAATGAGCAGTACTTC CASSLGATNEQYF
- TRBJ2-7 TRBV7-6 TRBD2 TGTGCCAGCAGCTTAGTGGGAAGCGGGGCCGAGCAGTACTTC CASSLVGSGAEQYF
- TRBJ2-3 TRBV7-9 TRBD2 TGTGCCAGCAGCCTTAGCGGGGGGGCTAGAGATACGCAGTATTTT CASSLSGGARDTQYF
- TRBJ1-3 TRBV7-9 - TGTGCCAGCAGCCTAGTCGGGCAAGGAAACACCATATATTTT CASSLVGQGNTIYF
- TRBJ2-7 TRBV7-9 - TGTGCCAGCAGCCCATTGGTTTTGGAGGAGCAGTACTTC CASSPLVLEEQYF
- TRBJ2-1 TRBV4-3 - TGCGCCAGCAGCCAAGATCGACAGATGGGTGAGCAGTTCTTC CASSQDRQMGEQFF
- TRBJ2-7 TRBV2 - TGTGCCAGCAGTCCCGGGCCCCAGGGTTACGAGCAGTACTTC CASSPGPQGYEQYF
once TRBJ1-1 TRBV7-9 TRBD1 TGTGCCAGCAGCTTAGCCCAGGGGGCGCGCACTGAAGCTTTCTTT CASSLAQGARTEAFF
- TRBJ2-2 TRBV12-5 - TGTGCTAGTGGTTTGGCCAATTATCTAGATCCCGGGGAGCTGTTTTTT CASGLANYLDPGELFF
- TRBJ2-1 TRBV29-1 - TGCAGCGTTGAAGACTGGGCGGTACAGTTCTTC CSVEDWAVQFF
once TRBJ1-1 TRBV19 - TGTGCCAGTACCCCAGCTACGCTACAGAAGGATGAAGCTTTCTTT CASTPATLQKDEAFF
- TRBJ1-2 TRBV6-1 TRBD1 TGTGCCAGCAGTGAGACAGGGTTCTATGGCTACACCTTC CASSETGFYGYTF
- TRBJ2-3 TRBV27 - TGTGCCAGCACCTTCCGGGCGGCGGGGACGCAGTATTTT CASTFRAAGTQYF
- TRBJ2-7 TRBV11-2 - TGTGCCAGCAGCTCCGGACCGGGAACGTTCTCCTACGAGCAGTACTTC CASSSGPGTFSYEQYF
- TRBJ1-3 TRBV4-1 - TGCGCCAGCAGCCAGGTCCCCGGGTCTGGAAACACCATATATTTT CASSQVPGSGNTIYF
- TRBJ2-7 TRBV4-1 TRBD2 TGCGCCAGCAGCCTTTGGCCAGCGGGAGGGCCGGGGGAGCAGTACTTC CASSLWPAGGPGEQYF
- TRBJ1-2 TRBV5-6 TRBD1 TGTGCCAGCAGCGGACAGGGTTTTGGCTACACCTTC CASSGQGFGYTF
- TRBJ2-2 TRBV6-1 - TGTGCCAGCAGTGAAGCGGGGTCTGTGACCGGGGAGCTGTTTTTT CASSEAGSVTGELFF